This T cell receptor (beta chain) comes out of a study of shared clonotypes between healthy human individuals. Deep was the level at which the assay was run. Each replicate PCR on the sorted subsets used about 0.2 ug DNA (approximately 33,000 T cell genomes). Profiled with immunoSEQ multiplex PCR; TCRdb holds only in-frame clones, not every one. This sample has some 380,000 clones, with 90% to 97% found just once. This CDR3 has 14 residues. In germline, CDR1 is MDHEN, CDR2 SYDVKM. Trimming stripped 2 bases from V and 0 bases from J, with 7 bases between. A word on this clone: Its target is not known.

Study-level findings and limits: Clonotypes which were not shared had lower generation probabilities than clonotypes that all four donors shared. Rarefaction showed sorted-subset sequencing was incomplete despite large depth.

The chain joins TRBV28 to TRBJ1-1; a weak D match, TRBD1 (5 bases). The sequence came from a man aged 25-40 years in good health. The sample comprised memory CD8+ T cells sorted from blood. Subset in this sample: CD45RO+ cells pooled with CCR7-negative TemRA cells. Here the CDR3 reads CASSLHRLNTEAFF. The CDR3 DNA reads TGTGCCAGCAGTTTACACAGGCTGAACACTGAAGCTTTCTTT.